These T cell receptor beta chains were read from a single sample in a study of immune heterogeneity within non-small cell lung tumors. Via MiXCR, TCRdb re-called the multiplex PCR reads, giving one row per CDR3 protein. Of about 10,000 distinct CDR3 sequences listed, less than 30% are singletons. The sample taken for sequencing was lung tumor tissue. Every receptor here comes from a woman aged 45-65 years with non-small cell lung cancer. Each CDR3 is given with its conserved first and last residue. Each record gives: J gene, D gene, clone size, V gene, CDR3 DNA, CDR3 protein. D genes are given only for firm matches. Expanded clones get a size class; other rows say once, few or many, or leave the size out.

j_gene: TRBJ1-2; d_gene: TRBD1; abundance: many; v_gene: TRBV10-3; CDR3nt: TGTGCCATCACCAAGACAGGGGATAACTATGGCTACACCTTC; CDR3aa: CAITKTGDNYGYTF
j_gene: TRBJ2-5; d_gene: NA; abundance: NA; v_gene: TRBV27; CDR3nt: TGTGCCAGCAGTAAAGGGAGTCCCCAAGAGACCCAGTACTTC; CDR3aa: CASSKGSPQETQYF
j_gene: TRBJ1-5; d_gene: NA; abundance: many; v_gene: TRBV28; CDR3nt: TGTGCCAGCAGTGCAGACAGTTATAGCAATCAGCCCCAGCATTTT; CDR3aa: CASSADSYSNQPQHF
j_gene: TRBJ2-3; d_gene: NA; abundance: NA; v_gene: TRBV5-6; CDR3nt: TGTGCCAGCAGATTGGCACAAGGAAGAAGGACCACAGATACGCAGTATTTT; CDR3aa: CASRLAQGRRTTDTQYF
j_gene: TRBJ2-6; d_gene: NA; abundance: NA; v_gene: TRBV6-9; CDR3nt: TGTGCCAGCAGTTACATACCTTCAAAATCCTCTGGGGCCAACGTCCTGACTTTC; CDR3aa: CASSYIPSKSSGANVLTF
j_gene: TRBJ2-2; d_gene: NA; abundance: NA; v_gene: TRBV7-2; CDR3nt: TGTGCCAGCAGCCACCCAATAGTAAAGGTCACCGGGGAGCTGTTTTTT; CDR3aa: CASSHPIVKVTGELFF
j_gene: TRBJ2-1; d_gene: TRBD1; abundance: NA; v_gene: TRBV2; CDR3nt: TGTGCCAGCATAACTGGGACAGGGAAAGGGCAATACAATGAGCAGTTCTTC; CDR3aa: CASITGTGKGQYNEQFF
j_gene: TRBJ2-7; d_gene: NA; abundance: many; v_gene: TRBV9; CDR3nt: TGTGCCAGCAGCGCCGCAGGGATAGGCTACGAGCAGTACTTC; CDR3aa: CASSAAGIGYEQYF
j_gene: TRBJ1-1; d_gene: NA; abundance: few; v_gene: TRBV19; CDR3nt: TGTGCCAGTAGTGGAGGTGTACAAGCTTTCTTT; CDR3aa: CASSGGVQAFF
j_gene: TRBJ2-7; d_gene: NA; abundance: few; v_gene: TRBV5-4; CDR3nt: TGTGCCAGCACGAACTTCACTGGGACCGAGCAGTACTTC; CDR3aa: CASTNFTGTEQYF
j_gene: TRBJ1-2; d_gene: NA; abundance: many; v_gene: TRBV19; CDR3nt: TGTGCCAGTAGTAGGGCGGCTGGCTACACCTTC; CDR3aa: CASSRAAGYTF
j_gene: TRBJ2-1; d_gene: TRBD2; abundance: many; v_gene: TRBV29-1; CDR3nt: TGCAGCGTTGAAGTCGGGGCGGGAGGGGTAAATGAGCAGTTCTTC; CDR3aa: CSVEVGAGGVNEQFF
j_gene: TRBJ2-7; d_gene: TRBD1; abundance: many; v_gene: TRBV9; CDR3nt: TGTGCCAGCAGCCCGACAGGGGGCCAAGGTTGGCAGTACTTC; CDR3aa: CASSPTGGQGWQYF
j_gene: TRBJ2-7; d_gene: TRBD1; abundance: medium-sized; v_gene: TRBV20-1; CDR3nt: TGCAGTGCCCCACCGGTTGTGGGACAGGGTCCGTCCTACGAGCAGTACTTC; CDR3aa: CSAPPVVGQGPSYEQYF
j_gene: TRBJ2-7; d_gene: TRBD2; abundance: many; v_gene: TRBV7-2; CDR3nt: TGTGCCAGCAGCCCTCCGGGACTAGTTCATTACGAGCAGTACTTC; CDR3aa: CASSPPGLVHYEQYF
j_gene: TRBJ2-3; d_gene: NA; abundance: many; v_gene: TRBV12-3/TRBV12-4; CDR3nt: TGTGCCAGCAGATCAAGGACTTCTAGCACAGATACGCAGTATTTT; CDR3aa: CASRSRTSSTDTQYF
j_gene: TRBJ1-6; d_gene: TRBD1; abundance: many; v_gene: TRBV10-2; CDR3nt: TGCGCCAGCAGTGGGACAGGGGGAAATTCACCCCTCCACTTT; CDR3aa: CASSGTGGNSPLHF
j_gene: TRBJ2-3; d_gene: TRBD2; abundance: many; v_gene: TRBV7-2; CDR3nt: TGTGCCAGCAGCTCCGGGGGGGGATTAGTAAAGTATTTT; CDR3aa: CASSSGGGLVKYF
j_gene: TRBJ1-3; d_gene: NA; abundance: many; v_gene: TRBV9; CDR3nt: TGTGCCAGCAGCGGGCTCAGGGAGTACTCTGGAAACACCATATATTTT; CDR3aa: CASSGLREYSGNTIYF
j_gene: TRBJ1-2; d_gene: NA; abundance: many; v_gene: TRBV5-1; CDR3nt: TGCGCCAGCAGCTTAACCGAAGGGGGGCGCGTCTATGGCTACACCTTC; CDR3aa: CASSLTEGGRVYGYTF
j_gene: TRBJ2-5; d_gene: NA; abundance: NA; v_gene: TRBV20-1; CDR3nt: TGCAGTGCTAGAGATAAGGATCGTGGAGACCAAGAGACCCAGTACTTC; CDR3aa: CSARDKDRGDQETQYF
j_gene: TRBJ2-1; d_gene: NA; abundance: NA; v_gene: TRBV9; CDR3nt: TGTGCCAGCAGCACAGGGTGGGATGAGCAGTTCTTC; CDR3aa: CASSTGWDEQFF
j_gene: TRBJ1-1; d_gene: TRBD1; abundance: many; v_gene: TRBV10-3; CDR3nt: TGTGCCATCAGTGGGGGGACAGGCCTGAACACTGAAGCTTTCTTT; CDR3aa: CAISGGTGLNTEAFF
j_gene: TRBJ1-5; d_gene: NA; abundance: NA; v_gene: TRBV7-8; CDR3nt: TGTGCCAGCAGCTTTGAAAGGAATCAGCCCCAGCATTTT; CDR3aa: CASSFERNQPQHF
j_gene: TRBJ2-7; d_gene: NA; abundance: many; v_gene: TRBV6-1; CDR3nt: TGTGCCAGCAGAGGGGATTTCGAGCAGTACTTC; CDR3aa: CASRGDFEQYF
j_gene: TRBJ2-2; d_gene: NA; abundance: NA; v_gene: TRBV18; CDR3nt: TGTGCCAGCTCACCCAGGACTAAAACGAACACCGGGGAGCTGTTTTTT; CDR3aa: CASSPRTKTNTGELFF
j_gene: TRBJ2-6; d_gene: NA; abundance: medium-sized; v_gene: TRBV19; CDR3nt: TGTGCCAGTAGTATAGCTCCCTCGGCCGGGGCCAACGTCCTGACTTTC; CDR3aa: CASSIAPSAGANVLTF
j_gene: TRBJ1-5; d_gene: NA; abundance: NA; v_gene: TRBV19; CDR3nt: TGTGCCAGTAGTATCGGGGCCGGTCAGCCCCAGCATTTT; CDR3aa: CASSIGAGQPQHF
j_gene: TRBJ2-1; d_gene: TRBD1; abundance: many; v_gene: TRBV5-1; CDR3nt: TGCGCCAGCAGCTTACAGGGGAATGAGCAGTTCTTC; CDR3aa: CASSLQGNEQFF
j_gene: TRBJ1-4; d_gene: TRBD1; abundance: many; v_gene: TRBV6-5; CDR3nt: TGTGCCAGCAGTTACTTTACAGGGGAGGAAAAACTGTTTTTT; CDR3aa: CASSYFTGEEKLFF
j_gene: TRBJ2-2; d_gene: NA; abundance: NA; v_gene: TRBV28; CDR3nt: TGTGCCAGCCTGCGGGTAGTAGCGACCGGGGAGCTGTTTTTT; CDR3aa: CASLRVVATGELFF
j_gene: TRBJ1-4; d_gene: NA; abundance: many; v_gene: TRBV28; CDR3nt: TGTGCCAGCAGTTCATCAGAACCAAATGAAAAACTGTTTTTT; CDR3aa: CASSSSEPNEKLFF
j_gene: TRBJ2-5; d_gene: TRBD1; abundance: NA; v_gene: TRBV6-4; CDR3nt: TGTGCCAGCAGACTTGACAGGGGGCAAGAGACCCAGTACTTC; CDR3aa: CASRLDRGQETQYF
j_gene: TRBJ2-3; d_gene: NA; abundance: medium-sized; v_gene: TRBV30; CDR3nt: TGTGCCTGGAAGGGACAAATAACAGATACGCAGTATTTT; CDR3aa: CAWKGQITDTQYF
j_gene: TRBJ2-3; d_gene: TRBD2; abundance: many; v_gene: TRBV20-1; CDR3nt: TGCAGTGCTCGACTAGCGGGCACAGATACGCAGTATTTT; CDR3aa: CSARLAGTDTQYF
j_gene: TRBJ2-5; d_gene: NA; abundance: many; v_gene: TRBV3-1; CDR3nt: TGTGCCAGCAGCCAAGACTTGGTAACAGAGACCCAGTACTTC; CDR3aa: CASSQDLVTETQYF
j_gene: TRBJ2-6; d_gene: NA; abundance: few; v_gene: TRBV7-9; CDR3nt: TGTGCCAGCAGCTTAGCGCTGGGACATGGGGCCAACGTCCTGACTTTC; CDR3aa: CASSLALGHGANVLTF
j_gene: TRBJ1-5; d_gene: TRBD1; abundance: many; v_gene: TRBV19; CDR3nt: TGTGCCAGTAGTATTGTGACAGGGGGTATTCAGCCCCAGCATTTT; CDR3aa: CASSIVTGGIQPQHF
j_gene: TRBJ2-1; d_gene: NA; abundance: NA; v_gene: TRBV5-1; CDR3nt: TGCGCCAGCGGCTGGACAGAAAACAATGAGCAGTTCTTC; CDR3aa: CASGWTENNEQFF
j_gene: TRBJ2-1; d_gene: NA; abundance: medium-sized; v_gene: TRBV11-1; CDR3nt: TGTGCCAGCAGACTTTTGGCCAATGAGCAGTTCTTC; CDR3aa: CASRLLANEQFF
j_gene: TRBJ1-4; d_gene: TRBD1; abundance: NA; v_gene: TRBV27; CDR3nt: TGTGCCAGCAGCCCCCCCCCCGGGACAGAGGGTGAAAAACTGTTTTTT; CDR3aa: CASSPPPGTEGEKLFF
j_gene: TRBJ1-3; d_gene: NA; abundance: NA; v_gene: TRBV2; CDR3nt: TGTGCCAGCAGCTCAAGGACTGGAAACACCATATATTTT; CDR3aa: CASSSRTGNTIYF
j_gene: TRBJ1-1; d_gene: NA; abundance: NA; v_gene: TRBV6-1; CDR3nt: TGTGCCAGCAGTGAATGGGGGACAGAAGCTTTCTTT; CDR3aa: CASSEWGTEAFF
j_gene: TRBJ2-1; d_gene: NA; abundance: many; v_gene: TRBV30; CDR3nt: TGTGCCTGGAGGTCTTTTATCGGTGAGCAGTTCTTC; CDR3aa: CAWRSFIGEQFF
j_gene: TRBJ1-6; d_gene: NA; abundance: NA; v_gene: TRBV11-2; CDR3nt: TGTGCCAGCAGCGTAGGCGGGAAGACTTCACCCCTCCACTTT; CDR3aa: CASSVGGKTSPLHF